Sequencing of this TCR beta chain was carried out in a study of blood T cells in healthy people across ages. Deletions cut 1 base from V and 7 bases from J, with 14 bases between. The CDR3 is 15 amino acids. In germline, CDR1 is KGHSH, CDR2 LQKENI. Using a J-beta primer mix together with a sample-barcoded 5' primer, a second PCR was run for roughly 7 to 12 cycles. Each cDNA molecule was tagged by a template-switch adaptor with 12 random nucleotides. Researchers report that each sample yielded at least 2.5 million CDR3-containing paired-end reads. MiXCR, applied by TCRdb to the 5' RACE reads, yields one record per CDR3 protein. The sample consists of hundreds of thousands of distinct CDR3 sequences, roughly 64% of them appearing once.

Sequenced input: blood. The chain has TRBV18 and TRBJ2-1; perhaps TRBD2 as D (5 bases). The source of this sequence is a young man in good health. This CDR3 reads CASSPRTSLINEQFF. DNA of the CDR3: TGTGCCAGCTCACCACGGACTTCCCTAATTAATGAGCAGTTCTTC.